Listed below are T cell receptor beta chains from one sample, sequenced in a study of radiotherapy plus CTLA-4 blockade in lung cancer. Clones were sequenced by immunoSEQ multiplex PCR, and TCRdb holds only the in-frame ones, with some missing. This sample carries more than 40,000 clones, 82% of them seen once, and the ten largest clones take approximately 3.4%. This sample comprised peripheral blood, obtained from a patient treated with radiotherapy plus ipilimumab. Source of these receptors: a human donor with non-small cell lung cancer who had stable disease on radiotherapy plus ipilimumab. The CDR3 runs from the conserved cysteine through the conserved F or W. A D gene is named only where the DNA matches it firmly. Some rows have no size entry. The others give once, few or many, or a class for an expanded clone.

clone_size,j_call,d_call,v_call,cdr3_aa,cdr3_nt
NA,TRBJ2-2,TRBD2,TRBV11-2,CASSDPGGTNTGELFF,TGTGCCAGCAGCGACCCCGGGGGGACGAACACCGGGGAGCTGTTTTTT
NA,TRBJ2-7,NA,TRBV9,CASSVEKGGSYEQYF,TGTGCCAGCAGCGTAGAGAAAGGGGGCTCCTACGAGCAGTACTTC
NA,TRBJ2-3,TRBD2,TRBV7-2,CASSLGGRGSDTQYF,TGTGCCAGCAGCTTAGGCGGGAGAGGTTCCGATACGCAGTATTTT
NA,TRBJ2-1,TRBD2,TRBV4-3,CASSRGTSGYNEQFF,TGCGCCAGCAGCCGCGGGACTAGCGGGTACAATGAGCAGTTCTTC
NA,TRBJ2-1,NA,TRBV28,CASLTPRPLGLSYNEQFF,TGTGCCAGCCTGACCCCACGACCTCTAGGCCTCTCCTACAATGAGCAGTTCTTC
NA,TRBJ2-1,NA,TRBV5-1,CASSLALSRLNNEQFF,TGCGCCAGCAGCTTGGCGCTATCCCGACTGAACAATGAGCAGTTCTTC
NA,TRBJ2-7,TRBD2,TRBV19,CASSIATSGTYEQYF,TGTGCCAGTAGTATAGCGACTAGCGGGACCTACGAGCAGTACTTC
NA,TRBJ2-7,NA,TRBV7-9,CASSLGGLSYEQYF,TGTGCCAGCAGCTTAGGAGGTTTGTCCTACGAGCAGTACTTC
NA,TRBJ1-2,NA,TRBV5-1,CASSLAESNNDGYTF,TGCGCCAGCAGCTTGGCCGAAAGTAACAATGATGGCTACACCTTC
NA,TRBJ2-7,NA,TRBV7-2,CASSFSDIYEQYF,TGTGCCAGCAGCTTCAGTGACATCTACGAGCAGTACTTC
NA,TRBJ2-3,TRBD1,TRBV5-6,CASSSDRGRADTQYF,TGTGCCAGCAGCTCGGACAGGGGGCGAGCAGATACGCAGTATTTT
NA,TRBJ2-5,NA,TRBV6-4,CASSDSAGPLGTQYF,TGTGCCAGCAGTGACTCCGCGGGACCATTGGGGACCCAGTACTTC
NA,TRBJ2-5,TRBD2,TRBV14,CASYNNRTSGGETQYF,TGTGCCAGCTATAATAATAGGACTAGCGGTGGGGAGACCCAGTACTTC
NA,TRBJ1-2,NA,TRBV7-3,CASSLEQGRGGYTF,TGTGCCAGCAGCTTGGAGCAGGGGAGAGGTGGCTACACCTTC
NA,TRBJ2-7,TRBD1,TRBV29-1,CSVGTGGSYEQYF,TGCAGCGTTGGGACAGGGGGCTCTTACGAGCAGTACTTC
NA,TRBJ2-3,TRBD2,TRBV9,CASSGRTSGSTDTQYF,TGTGCCAGCAGCGGACGGACTAGCGGGAGCACAGATACGCAGTATTTT
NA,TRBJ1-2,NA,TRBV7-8,CASSLAGDSGYTF,TGTGCCAGCAGCTTGGCAGGGGATTCTGGCTACACCTTC
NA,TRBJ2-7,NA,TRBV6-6,CASSYSEGTYEQYF,TGTGCCAGCAGTTACTCGGAGGGGACCTACGAGCAGTACTTC
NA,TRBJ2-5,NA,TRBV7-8,CASTGEGPRGAQYF,TGTGCCAGCACCGGAGAGGGGCCCAGGGGGGCCCAGTACTTC
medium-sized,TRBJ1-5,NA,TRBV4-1,CASSQDGGLGNQPQHF,TGCGCCAGCAGCCAAGATGGGGGCTTGGGCAATCAGCCCCAGCATTTT
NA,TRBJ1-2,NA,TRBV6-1,CASISENYGYTF,TGTGCCAGCATTTCTGAGAACTATGGCTACACCTTC
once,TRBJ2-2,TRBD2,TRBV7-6,CASSSPLAGRNTGELFF,TGTGCCAGCAGCTCTCCCTTAGCGGGACGGAACACCGGGGAGCTGTTTTTT
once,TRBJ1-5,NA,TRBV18,CASSPNQVDNQPQHF,TGTGCCAGCTCACCAAACCAGGTGGATAATCAGCCCCAGCATTTT
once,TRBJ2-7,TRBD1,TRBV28,CASSSPGQGTYEQYF,TGTGCCAGCAGCTCACCGGGACAGGGGACCTACGAGCAGTACTTC
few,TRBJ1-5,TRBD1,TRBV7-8,CASSLGPAGGGQPQHF,TGTGCCAGCAGCTTAGGTCCGGCAGGGGGCGGTCAGCCCCAGCATTTT
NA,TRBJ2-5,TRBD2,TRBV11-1,CASSLIGLAGTQETQYF,TGTGCCAGCAGCTTAATCGGACTAGCGGGAACGCAAGAGACCCAGTACTTC
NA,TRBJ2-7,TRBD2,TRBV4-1,CASSQGGGASDYEQYF,TGCGCCAGCAGCCAGGGGGGAGGGGCTAGTGATTACGAGCAGTACTTC
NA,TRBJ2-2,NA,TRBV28,CASTFGTGELFF,TGTGCCAGCACCTTCGGGACCGGGGAGCTGTTTTTT
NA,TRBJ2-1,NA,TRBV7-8,CASSLAGGGKEQFF,TGTGCCAGCAGCTTAGCGGGCGGGGGCAAGGAGCAGTTCTTC
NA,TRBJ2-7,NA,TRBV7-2,CASSLSGGEQYF,TGTGCCAGCAGCTTGAGTGGAGGCGAGCAGTACTTC
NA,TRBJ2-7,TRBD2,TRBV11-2,CASSSLKLAGGYEQYF,TGTGCCAGCAGCTCCCTCAAGCTAGCGGGAGGCTACGAGCAGTACTTC
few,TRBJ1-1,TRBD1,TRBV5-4,CASSTSRAGGRTEAFF,TGTGCCAGCAGCACCAGTCGAGCAGGGGGGAGGACTGAAGCTTTCTTT
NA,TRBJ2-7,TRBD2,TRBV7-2,CASSTAGGLEQYF,TGTGCCAGCAGCACGGCGGGAGGGCTCGAGCAGTACTTC
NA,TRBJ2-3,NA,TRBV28,CASSYQGTDTQYF,TGTGCCAGCAGTTACCAGGGGACAGATACGCAGTATTTT
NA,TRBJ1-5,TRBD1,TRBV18,CASSPPAGGFGQPQHF,TGTGCCAGCTCACCACCGGCAGGGGGCTTTGGTCAGCCCCAGCATTTT
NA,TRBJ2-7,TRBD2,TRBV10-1,CASSAGRNEQYF,TGCGCCAGCAGCGCCGGGAGGAACGAGCAGTACTTC
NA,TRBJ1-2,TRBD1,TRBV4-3,CASSQDSAGGIGGYTF,TGCGCCAGCAGCCAAGATAGTGCAGGGGGTATTGGTGGCTACACCTTC
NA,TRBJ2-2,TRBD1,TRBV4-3,CASSQEQGRNTGELFF,TGCGCCAGCAGCCAAGAACAGGGGCGAAACACCGGGGAGCTGTTTTTT
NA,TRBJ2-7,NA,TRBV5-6,CASSLGRVHEQYF,TGTGCCAGCAGCTTGGGCAGGGTCCACGAGCAGTACTTC
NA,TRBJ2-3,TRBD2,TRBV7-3,CASSSLGGVRGGTDTQYF,TGTGCCAGCAGCTCTCTCGGGGGGGTGCGGGGCGGCACAGATACGCAGTATTTT
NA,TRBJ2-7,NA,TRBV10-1,CARRGPTSYEQYF,TGCGCGAGGCGGGGGCCGACATCCTACGAGCAGTACTTC
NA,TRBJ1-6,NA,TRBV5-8,CASSLSGTHNSPLHF,TGTGCCAGCAGCTTGAGTGGGACACATAATTCACCCCTCCACTTT
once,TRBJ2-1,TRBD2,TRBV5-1,CASRRGGRADNEQFF,TGCGCCAGCAGAAGGGGCGGGAGGGCCGACAATGAGCAGTTCTTC
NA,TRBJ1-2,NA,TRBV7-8,CASSSQDRSYGYTF,TGTGCCAGCAGCTCCCAGGACAGATCCTATGGCTACACCTTC
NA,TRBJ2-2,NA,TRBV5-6,CASSLVEPLWDSGELFF,TGTGCCAGCAGCTTGGTTGAGCCCCTGTGGGACTCCGGGGAGCTGTTTTTT
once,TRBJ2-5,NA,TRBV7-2,CASSPMLGAAQETQYF,TGTGCCAGCAGCCCGATGCTGGGGGCGGCCCAAGAGACCCAGTACTTC
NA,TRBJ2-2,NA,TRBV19,CASSLEGSGELFF,TGTGCCAGTAGCTTAGAGGGTTCCGGGGAGCTGTTTTTT
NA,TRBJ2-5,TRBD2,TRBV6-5,CASVPAGGNQETQYF,TGTGCCAGCGTCCCGGCGGGAGGTAACCAAGAGACCCAGTACTTC
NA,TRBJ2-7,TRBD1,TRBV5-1,CASSIRDSREQYF,TGCGCCAGCAGCATCCGGGACAGCCGCGAGCAGTACTTC
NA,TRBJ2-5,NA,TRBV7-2,CASSPARGLETQYF,TGTGCCAGCAGCCCCGCTCGGGGATTGGAGACCCAGTACTTC
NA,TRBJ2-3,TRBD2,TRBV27,CASRPRSGVRTDTQYF,TGTGCCAGCAGACCCCGTAGCGGGGTCCGCACAGATACGCAGTATTTT
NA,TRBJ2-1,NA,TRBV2,CASSGFTNEQFF,TGTGCCAGCAGCGGTTTTACTAATGAGCAGTTCTTC
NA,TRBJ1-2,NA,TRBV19,CASSIGGTYGYTF,TGTGCCAGTAGTATAGGCGGAACCTATGGCTACACCTTC
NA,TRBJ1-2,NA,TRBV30,CAWSVSSDGYTF,TGTGCCTGGAGTGTAAGCTCGGATGGCTACACCTTC
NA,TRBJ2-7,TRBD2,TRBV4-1,CASSLRLAGGHEQYF,TGCGCCAGCAGCCTCCGACTAGCGGGAGGCCACGAGCAGTACTTC
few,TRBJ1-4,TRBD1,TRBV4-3,CASSQGTGANEKLFF,TGCGCCAGCAGCCAAGGGACAGGGGCTAATGAAAAACTGTTTTTT
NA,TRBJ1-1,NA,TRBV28,CASSPGGGVLNTEAFF,TGTGCCAGCAGCCCCGGGGGGGGCGTTTTGAACACTGAAGCTTTCTTT